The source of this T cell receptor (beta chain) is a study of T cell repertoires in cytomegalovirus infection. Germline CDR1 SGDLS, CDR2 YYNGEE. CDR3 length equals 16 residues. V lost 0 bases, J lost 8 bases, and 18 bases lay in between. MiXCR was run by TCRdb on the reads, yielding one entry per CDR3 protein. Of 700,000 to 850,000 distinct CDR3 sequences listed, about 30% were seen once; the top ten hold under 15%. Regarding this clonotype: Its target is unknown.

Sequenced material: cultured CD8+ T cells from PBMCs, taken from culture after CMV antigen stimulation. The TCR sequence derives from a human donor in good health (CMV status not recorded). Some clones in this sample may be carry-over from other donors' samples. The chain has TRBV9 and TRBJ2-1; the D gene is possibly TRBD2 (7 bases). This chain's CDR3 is CASSVAGGGAWDEQFF. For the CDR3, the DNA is TGTGCCAGCAGCGTAGCTGGTGGGGGGGCGTGGGATGAGCAGTTCTTC.